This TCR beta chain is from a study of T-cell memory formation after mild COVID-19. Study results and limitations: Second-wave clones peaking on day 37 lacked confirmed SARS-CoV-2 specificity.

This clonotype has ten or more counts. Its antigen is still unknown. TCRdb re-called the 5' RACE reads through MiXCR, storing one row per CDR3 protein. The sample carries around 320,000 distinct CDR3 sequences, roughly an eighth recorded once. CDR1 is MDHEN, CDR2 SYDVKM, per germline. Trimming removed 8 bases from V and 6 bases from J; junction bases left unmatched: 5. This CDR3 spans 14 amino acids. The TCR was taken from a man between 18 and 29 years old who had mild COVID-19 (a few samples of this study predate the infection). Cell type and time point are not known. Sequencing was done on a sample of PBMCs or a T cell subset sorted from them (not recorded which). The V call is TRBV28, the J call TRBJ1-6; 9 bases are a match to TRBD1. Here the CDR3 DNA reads TGTGCCAGCGTTATGGGACAGGGTAATTCACCCCTCCACTTT. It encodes CASVMGQGNSPLHF. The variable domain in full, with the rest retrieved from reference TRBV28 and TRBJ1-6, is DVKVTQSSRYLVKRTGEKVFLECVQDMDHENMFWYRQDPGLGLRLIYFSYDVKMKEKGDIPEGYSVSREKKERFSLILESASTNQTSMYLCASVMGQGNSPLHFGNGTRLTVT.